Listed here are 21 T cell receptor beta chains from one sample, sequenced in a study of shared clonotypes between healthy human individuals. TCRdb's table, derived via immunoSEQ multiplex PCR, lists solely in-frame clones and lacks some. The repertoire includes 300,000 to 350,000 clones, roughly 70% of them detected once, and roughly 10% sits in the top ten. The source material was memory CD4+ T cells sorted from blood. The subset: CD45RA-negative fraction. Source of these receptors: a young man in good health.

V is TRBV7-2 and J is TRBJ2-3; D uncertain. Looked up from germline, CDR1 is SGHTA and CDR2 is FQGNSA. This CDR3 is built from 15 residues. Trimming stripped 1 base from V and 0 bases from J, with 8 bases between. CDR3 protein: CASSLGTPSTDTQYF. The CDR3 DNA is TGTGCCAGCAGCTTAGGCACTCCGAGCACAGATACGCAGTATTTT.

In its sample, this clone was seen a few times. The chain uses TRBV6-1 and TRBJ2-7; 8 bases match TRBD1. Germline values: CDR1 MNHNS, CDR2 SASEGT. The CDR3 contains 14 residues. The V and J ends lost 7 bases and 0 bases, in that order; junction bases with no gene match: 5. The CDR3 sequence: CASKPDRDSYEQYF. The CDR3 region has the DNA TGTGCCAGCAAGCCGGACAGGGACTCCTACGAGCAGTACTTC.

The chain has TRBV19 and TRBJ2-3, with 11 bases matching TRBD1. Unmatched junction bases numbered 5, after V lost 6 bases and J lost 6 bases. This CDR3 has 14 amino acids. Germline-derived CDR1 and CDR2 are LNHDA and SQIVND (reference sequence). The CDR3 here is CASRDRGRRDTQYF. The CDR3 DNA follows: TGTGCCAGTAGGGACAGGGGGCGTAGGGATACGCAGTATTTT.

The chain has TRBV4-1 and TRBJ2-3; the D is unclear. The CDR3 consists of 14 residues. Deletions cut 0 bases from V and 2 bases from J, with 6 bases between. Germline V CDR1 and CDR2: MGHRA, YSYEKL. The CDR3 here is CASSQDGITDTQYF. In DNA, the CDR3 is TGCGCCAGCAGCCAAGATGGTATCACAGATACGCAGTATTTT.

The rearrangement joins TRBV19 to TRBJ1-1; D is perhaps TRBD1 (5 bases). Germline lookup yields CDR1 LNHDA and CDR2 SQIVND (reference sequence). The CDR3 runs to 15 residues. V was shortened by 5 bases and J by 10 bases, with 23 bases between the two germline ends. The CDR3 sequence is CASSVRDAESSGAFF. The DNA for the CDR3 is TGTGCCAGTAGTGTCCGGGACGCTGAGTCCAGTGGAGCTTTCTTT.

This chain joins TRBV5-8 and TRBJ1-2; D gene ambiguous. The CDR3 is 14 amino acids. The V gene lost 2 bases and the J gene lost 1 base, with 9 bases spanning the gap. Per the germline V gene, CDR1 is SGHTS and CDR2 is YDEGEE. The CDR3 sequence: CASSFPNVNYGYTF. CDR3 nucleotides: TGTGCCAGCAGCTTCCCGAATGTTAACTATGGCTACACCTTC.

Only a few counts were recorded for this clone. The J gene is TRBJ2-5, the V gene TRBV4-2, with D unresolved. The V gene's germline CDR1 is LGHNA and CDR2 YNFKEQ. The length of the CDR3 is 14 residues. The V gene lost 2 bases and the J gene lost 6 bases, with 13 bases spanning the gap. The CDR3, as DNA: TGTGCCAGCAGCCAACTTGGGGTGGACCAGACCCAGTACTTC. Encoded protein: CASSQLGVDQTQYF.

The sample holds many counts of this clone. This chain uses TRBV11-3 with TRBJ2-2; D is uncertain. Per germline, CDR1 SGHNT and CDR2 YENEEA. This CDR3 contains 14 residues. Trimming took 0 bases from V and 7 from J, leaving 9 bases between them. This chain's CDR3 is CASSLEGYGGELFF. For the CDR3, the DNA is TGTGCCAGCAGCTTAGAGGGATACGGCGGGGAGCTGTTTTTT.

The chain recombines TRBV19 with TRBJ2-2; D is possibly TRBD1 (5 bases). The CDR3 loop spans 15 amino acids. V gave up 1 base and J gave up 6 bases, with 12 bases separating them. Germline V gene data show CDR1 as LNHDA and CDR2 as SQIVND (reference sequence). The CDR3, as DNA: TGTGCCAGTAGTATAGGACGGAGACAGTCCGGGGAGCTGTTTTTT. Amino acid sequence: CASSIGRRQSGELFF.

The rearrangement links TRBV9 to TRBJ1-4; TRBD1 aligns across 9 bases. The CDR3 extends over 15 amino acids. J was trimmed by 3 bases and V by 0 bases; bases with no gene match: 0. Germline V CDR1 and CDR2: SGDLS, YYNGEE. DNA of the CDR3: TGTGCCAGCAGCGTAGGGACAGGGGCTAATGAAAAACTGTTTTTT. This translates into CASSVGTGANEKLFF.

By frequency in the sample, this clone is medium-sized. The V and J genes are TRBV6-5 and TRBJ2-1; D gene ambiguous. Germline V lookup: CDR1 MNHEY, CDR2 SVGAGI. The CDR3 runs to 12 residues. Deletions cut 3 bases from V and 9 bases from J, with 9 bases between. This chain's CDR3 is CASSYLGAEQFF. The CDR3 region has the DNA TGTGCCAGCAGTTATCTGGGTGCTGAGCAGTTCTTC.

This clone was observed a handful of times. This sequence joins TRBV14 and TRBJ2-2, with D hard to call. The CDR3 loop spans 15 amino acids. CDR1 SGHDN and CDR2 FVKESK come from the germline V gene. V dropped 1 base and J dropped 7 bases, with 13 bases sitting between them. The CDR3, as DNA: TGTGCCAGCAGCCAAGCTGGTGGGTTCGGCGGGGAGCTGTTTTTT. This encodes CASSQAGGFGGELFF.

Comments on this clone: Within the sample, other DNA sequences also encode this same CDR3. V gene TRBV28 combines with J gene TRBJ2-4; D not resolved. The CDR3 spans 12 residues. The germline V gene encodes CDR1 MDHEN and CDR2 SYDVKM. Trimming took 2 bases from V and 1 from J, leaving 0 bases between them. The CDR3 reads CASSLAKNIQYF. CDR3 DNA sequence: TGTGCCAGCAGTTTAGCCAAAAACATTCAGTACTTC.

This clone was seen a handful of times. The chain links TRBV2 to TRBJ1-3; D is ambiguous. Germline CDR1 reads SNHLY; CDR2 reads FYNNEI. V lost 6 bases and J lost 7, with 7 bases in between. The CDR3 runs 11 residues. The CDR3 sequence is CASSGGNTIYF. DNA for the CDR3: TGTGCCAGCAGCGGTGGGAACACCATATATTTT.

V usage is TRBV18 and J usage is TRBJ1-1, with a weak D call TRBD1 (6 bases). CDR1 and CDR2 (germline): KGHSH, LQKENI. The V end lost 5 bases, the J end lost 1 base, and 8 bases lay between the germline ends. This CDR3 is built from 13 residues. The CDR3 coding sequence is TGTGCCAGCTCAGCGACAGGGAACACTGAAGCTTTCTTT. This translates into CASSATGNTEAFF.

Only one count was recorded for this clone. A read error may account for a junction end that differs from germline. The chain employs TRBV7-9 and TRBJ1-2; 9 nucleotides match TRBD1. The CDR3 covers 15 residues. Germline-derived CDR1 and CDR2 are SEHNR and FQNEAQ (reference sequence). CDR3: CASSIATKGQGGYTF. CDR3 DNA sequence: TGTGCCAGCAGCATAGCCACCAAGGGACAGGGAGGCTACACCTTC.

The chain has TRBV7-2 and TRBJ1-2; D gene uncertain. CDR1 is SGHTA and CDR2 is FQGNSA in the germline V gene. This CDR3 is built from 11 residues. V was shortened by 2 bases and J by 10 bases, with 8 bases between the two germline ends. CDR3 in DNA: TGTGCCAGCAGCTTAAGCAGCACCTACACCTTC. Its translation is CASSLSSTYTF.

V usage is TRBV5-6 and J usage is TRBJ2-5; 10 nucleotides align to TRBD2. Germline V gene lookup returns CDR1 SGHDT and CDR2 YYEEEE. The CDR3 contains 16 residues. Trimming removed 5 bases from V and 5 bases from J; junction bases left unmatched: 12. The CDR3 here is CASRLGTSELVETQYF. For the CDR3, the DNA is TGTGCCAGCAGATTAGGGACTAGCGAGCTAGTCGAGACCCAGTACTTC.

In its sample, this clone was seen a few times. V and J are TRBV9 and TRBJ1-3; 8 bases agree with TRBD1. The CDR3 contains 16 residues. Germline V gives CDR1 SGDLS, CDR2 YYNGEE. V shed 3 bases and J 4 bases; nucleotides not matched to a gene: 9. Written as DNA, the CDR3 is TGTGCCAGCAGCGCCGGACAGGGACTTCAAGGAAACACCATATATTTT. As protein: CASSAGQGLQGNTIYF.

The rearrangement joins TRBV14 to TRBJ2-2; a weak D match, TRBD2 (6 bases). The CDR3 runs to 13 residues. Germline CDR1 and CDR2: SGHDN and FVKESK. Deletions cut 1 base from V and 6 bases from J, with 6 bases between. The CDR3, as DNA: TGTGCCAGCAGCCAAGGACTAGCCGGGGAGCTGTTTTTT. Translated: CASSQGLAGELFF.

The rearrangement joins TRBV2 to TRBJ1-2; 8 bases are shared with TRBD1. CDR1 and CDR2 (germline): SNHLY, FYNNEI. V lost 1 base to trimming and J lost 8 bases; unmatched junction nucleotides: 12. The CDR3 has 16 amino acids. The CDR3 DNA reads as TGTGCCAGCAGTGAAGGGGGGACAGGCCTGAAGGTGGGCTACACCTTC. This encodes CASSEGGTGLKVGYTF.